Below are 13 T cell receptor beta chains sequenced from a single sample in a study of tumor-infiltrating lymphocytes in oesophageal squamous cell carcinoma. TCRdb used MiXCR to reprocess the PCR reads, holding one entry per CDR3 protein. Among some 11,000 distinct CDR3 sequences, roughly three fifths were seen once, and the ten largest hold approximately 46%. Sequences were obtained from esophageal tumor tissue. These receptors all stem from a female donor with esophageal squamous cell carcinoma.

The sample holds many counts of this clonotype. The chain carries TRBV7-9 and TRBJ1-3, with D possibly being TRBD1 (6 bases). This CDR3 spans 18 amino acids. Germline assignment: CDR1 SEHNR and CDR2 FQNEAQ (reference sequence). The germline V and J ends were trimmed by 6 bases and 0 bases, with 21 bases remaining between them. DNA for the CDR3: TGTGCCAGCAGACCGGGGGGCCTTCCAACGAGCTCTGGAAACACCATATATTTT. As protein: CASRPGGLPTSSGNTIYF.

This clonotype was seen a handful of times. The V and J genes are TRBV7-4 and TRBJ2-4; 11 bases agree with TRBD2. The DNA matches TRBJ2-7 better at its end, which makes the J call doubtful. This CDR3 contains 15 residues. CDR1 SGHVT and CDR2 SQSDAQ come from the germline V gene. CDR3 DNA: TGTGCCAGCAGCGAAGTTAGCGGGAGGGCCGTCGAGCAGTACTTC. Protein product: CASSEVSGRAVEQYF.

The V call is TRBV6-2 or TRBV6-3, the J call TRBJ2-3, with 9 positions matching TRBD2. Germline V lookup: CDR1 MNHEY, CDR2 SVGEGT. V lost 5 bases, J lost 3 bases, and 9 bases stayed unmatched. The CDR3 is made up of 16 amino acids. The CDR3 DNA follows: TGTGCCAGCAGTAATCCCAGCGGGAGGCGAACAGATACGCAGTATTTT. It yields the protein CASSNPSGRRTDTQYF.

The chain is built from TRBV7-2 and TRBJ2-7; D is perhaps TRBD2 (6 bases). Judging by the DNA end, TRBJ2-1 fits better; the J call may be wrong. Germline V gives CDR1 SGHTA, CDR2 FQGNSA. This CDR3 is built from 14 residues. The CDR3 bases are TGTGCCAGCAGCTTAGCCACTAGCATAAATGAGCAGTTCTTC. This sequence encodes CASSLATSINEQFF.

The V gene is TRBV11-2, the J gene TRBJ2-5; 7 positions match TRBD1. The J call could be wrong; TRBJ2-7 is a better fit for the DNA end. CDR3 length: 14 residues. CDR1 and CDR2 from the germline V gene are SGHAT and FQNNGV. The CDR3 loop is CASSRDRDSYEQYF. In DNA form, the CDR3 reads TGTGCCAGCAGTCGTGACAGGGATTCCTACGAGCAGTACTTC.

V and J are TRBV5-4 and TRBJ1-4; D remains unclear. The CDR3 extends over 14 amino acids. The germline V and J ends were trimmed by 6 bases and 11 bases, with 20 bases remaining between them. CDR1 and CDR2 (germline): SGHNT, YYREEE (reference sequence). The CDR3 nucleotides are TGTGCCAGCAACCCCGAGGGCCGGTCTGGGAAACTGTTTTTT. It yields the protein CASNPEGRSGKLFF.

The rearrangement uses TRBV12-3 or TRBV12-4 and TRBJ2-5; 10 bases line up with TRBD1. The J segment lost 4 bases and the V segment lost 3 bases, leaving 14 bases of the junction unmatched. This CDR3 is built from 18 residues. This chain's CDR3 is CASSLGTGVIQTGETQYF. CDR3 coding DNA: TGTGCCAGCAGTTTGGGGACAGGGGTTATCCAAACAGGAGAGACCCAGTACTTC.

This clonotype was picked up a small number of times. The chain combines TRBV7-6 with TRBJ2-5; TRBD1 matches 7 bases. From germline, CDR1 is SGHVS and CDR2 FNYEAQ. Trimming took 5 bases from V and 11 from J; bases not matched to a gene: 11. This CDR3 region has 13 residues. The CDR3 loop reads CASSQGDLNEQYF. DNA for the CDR3: TGTGCCAGCAGCCAGGGGGACCTCAATGAGCAGTACTTC.

This chain links TRBV5-6 with TRBJ2-6, with a tentative D call TRBD2 (6 bases). Germline V lookup: CDR1 SGHDT, CDR2 YYEEEE. The CDR3 spans 16 residues. V lost 1 base and J lost 2, with 10 bases in between. The CDR3 nucleotides are TGTGCCAGCAGCTTGCCCGGGGGTACTGGGGCCAACGTCCTGACTTTC. Amino acids: CASSLPGGTGANVLTF.

The J gene is TRBJ2-3, the V gene TRBV7-2; the D gene is possibly TRBD2 (6 bases). V was clipped by 1 base and J by 2 bases, with 10 bases between them. The CDR3 runs to 15 residues. Germline assignment: CDR1 SGHTA and CDR2 FQGNSA. The chain's CDR3 is CASSLGLAVTDTQYF. CDR3 sequence (DNA): TGTGCCAGCAGCTTAGGGTTAGCGGTCACAGATACGCAGTATTTT. The full variable domain, completed using reference TRBV7-2 and TRBJ2-3, is GAGVSQSPSNKVTEKGKDVELRCDPISGHTALYWYRQSLGQGLEFLIYFQGNSAPDKSGLPSDRFSAERTGGSVSTLTIQRTQQEDSAVYLCASSLGLAVTDTQYFGPGTRLTVL.

The rearrangement uses TRBV7-8 and TRBJ2-1, with 7 bases lining up with TRBD2. The J call may be faulty, since TRBJ2-7 better matches the DNA end. The germline CDR1 and CDR2 sequences are SGHVS and FQNEAQ. The CDR3 has 15 amino acids. The CDR3 protein is CASSPWGTGGYEQYF. DNA of the CDR3: TGTGCCAGCAGCCCTTGGGGGACGGGAGGTTACGAGCAGTACTTC.

This clonotype turned up a few times. V usage is TRBV4-2 and J usage is TRBJ2-1; 8 bases map to TRBD2. The J call is uncertain, as TRBJ2-5 better fits the DNA end. The CDR3 spans 14 residues. The germline CDR1 and CDR2 sequences are LGHNA and YNFKEQ. This CDR3 is CASSQVGGGIAQYF. DNA for the CDR3: TGTGCCAGCAGCCAAGTCGGGGGGGGGATTGCCCAGTACTTC.

This clonotype was found many times. This chain joins TRBV11-3 and TRBJ2-5; either TRBD1 or TRBD2 may fit D (5 bases each). Germline loops: CDR1 SGHNT, CDR2 YENEEA. The V end was cut by 1 base, the J end by 4 bases, with 16 bases between. The CDR3 covers 16 residues. The CDR3 DNA is TGTGCCAGCAGCTTAGGCCGGGGCAGGGCCCCAGAGACCCAGTACTTC. Amino acids: CASSLGRGRAPETQYF.